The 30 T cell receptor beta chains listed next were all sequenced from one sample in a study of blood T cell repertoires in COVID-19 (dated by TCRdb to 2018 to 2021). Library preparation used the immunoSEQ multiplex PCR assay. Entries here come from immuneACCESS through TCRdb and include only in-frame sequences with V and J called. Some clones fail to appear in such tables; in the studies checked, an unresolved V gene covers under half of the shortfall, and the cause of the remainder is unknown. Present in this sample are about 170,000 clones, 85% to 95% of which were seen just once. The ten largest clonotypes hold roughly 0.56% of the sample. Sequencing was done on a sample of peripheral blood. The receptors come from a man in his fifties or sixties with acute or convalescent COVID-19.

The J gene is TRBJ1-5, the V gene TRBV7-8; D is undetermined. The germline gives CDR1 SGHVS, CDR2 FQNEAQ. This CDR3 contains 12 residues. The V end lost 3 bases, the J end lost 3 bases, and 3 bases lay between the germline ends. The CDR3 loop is CASSLANQPQHF. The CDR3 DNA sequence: TGTGCCAGCAGCTTGGCCAATCAGCCCCAGCATTTT.

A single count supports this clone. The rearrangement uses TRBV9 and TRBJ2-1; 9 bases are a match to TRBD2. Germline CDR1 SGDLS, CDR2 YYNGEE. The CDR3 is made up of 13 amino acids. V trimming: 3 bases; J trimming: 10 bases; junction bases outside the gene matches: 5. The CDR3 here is CASSGTSGLEQFF. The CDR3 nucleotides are TGTGCCAGCAGCGGTACTAGCGGGTTAGAGCAGTTCTTC.

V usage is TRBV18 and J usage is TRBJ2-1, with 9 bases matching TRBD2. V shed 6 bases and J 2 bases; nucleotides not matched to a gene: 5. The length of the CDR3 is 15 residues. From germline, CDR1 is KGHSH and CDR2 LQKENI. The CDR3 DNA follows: TGTGCCAGCTCTTCGAGCGGGGGGACCTACAATGAGCAGTTCTTC. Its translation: CASSSSGGTYNEQFF.

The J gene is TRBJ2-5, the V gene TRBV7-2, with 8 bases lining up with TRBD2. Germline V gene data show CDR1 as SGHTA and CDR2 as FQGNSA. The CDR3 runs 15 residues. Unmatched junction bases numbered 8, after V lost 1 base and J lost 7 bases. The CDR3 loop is CASSLEPDSGGTQYF. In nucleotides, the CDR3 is TGTGCCAGCAGCTTAGAACCGGACAGCGGGGGGACCCAGTACTTC.

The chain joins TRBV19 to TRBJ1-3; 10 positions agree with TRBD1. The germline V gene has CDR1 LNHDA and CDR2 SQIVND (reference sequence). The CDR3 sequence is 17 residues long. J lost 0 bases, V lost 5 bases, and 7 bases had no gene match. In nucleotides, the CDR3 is TGTGCCAGTAGTCCAAGACAGGGGGCCATCTCTGGAAACACCATATATTTT. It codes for CASSPRQGAISGNTIYF.

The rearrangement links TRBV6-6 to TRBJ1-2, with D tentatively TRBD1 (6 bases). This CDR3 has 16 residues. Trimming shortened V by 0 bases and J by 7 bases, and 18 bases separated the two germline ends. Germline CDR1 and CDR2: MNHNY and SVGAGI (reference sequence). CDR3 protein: CASSYSSVTGDFGYTF. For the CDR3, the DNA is TGTGCCAGCAGTTACTCGAGTGTGACAGGTGATTTTGGCTACACCTTC.

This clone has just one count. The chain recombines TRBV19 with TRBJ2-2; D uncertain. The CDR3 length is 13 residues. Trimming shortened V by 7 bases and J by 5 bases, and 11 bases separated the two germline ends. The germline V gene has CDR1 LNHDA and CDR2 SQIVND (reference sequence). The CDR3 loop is CASNYWATGELFF. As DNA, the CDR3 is TGTGCCAGTAATTATTGGGCAACCGGGGAGCTGTTTTTT.

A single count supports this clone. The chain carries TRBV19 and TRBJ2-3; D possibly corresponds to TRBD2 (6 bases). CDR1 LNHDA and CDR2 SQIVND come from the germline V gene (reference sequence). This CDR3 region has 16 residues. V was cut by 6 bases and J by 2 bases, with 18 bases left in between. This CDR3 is CASRSLAGRNTDTQYF. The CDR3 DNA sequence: TGTGCCAGTAGATCACTAGCAGGCCGGAACACAGATACGCAGTATTTT. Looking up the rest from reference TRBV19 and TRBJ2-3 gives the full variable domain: DGGITQSPKYLFRKEGQNVTLSCEQNLNHDAMYWYRQDPGQGLRLIYYSQIVNDFQKGDIAEGYSVSREKKESFPLTVTSAQKNPTAFYLCASRSLAGRNTDTQYFGPGTRLTVL.

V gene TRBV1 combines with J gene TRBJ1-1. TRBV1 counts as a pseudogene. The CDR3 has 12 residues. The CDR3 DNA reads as TGCACCAGCCGGGGAGGGAACACTGAAGCTTTCTTT. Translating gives CTSRGGNTEAFF.

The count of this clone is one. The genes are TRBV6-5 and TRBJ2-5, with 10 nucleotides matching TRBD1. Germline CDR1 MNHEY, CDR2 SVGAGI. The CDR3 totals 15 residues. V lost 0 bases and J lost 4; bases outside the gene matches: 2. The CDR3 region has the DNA TGTGCCAGCAGTTACTCGGACAGGGGGGGAGAGACCCAGTACTTC. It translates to CASSYSDRGGETQYF.

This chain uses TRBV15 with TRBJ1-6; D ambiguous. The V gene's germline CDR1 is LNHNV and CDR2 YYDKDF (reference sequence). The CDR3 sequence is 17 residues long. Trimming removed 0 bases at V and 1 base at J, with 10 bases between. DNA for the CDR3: TGTGCCACCAGCAGAGATCACCCCCGGTCCTATAATTCACCCCTCCACTTT. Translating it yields CATSRDHPRSYNSPLHF.

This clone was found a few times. As DNA, the CDR3 is TGTGCCAGCAGGGGACAGGAGTCATCTTATTCACCCCTCCACTTT. It codes for CASRGQESSYSPLHF. The chain is built from TRBV28 and TRBJ1-6, with TRBD1 matching over 8 bases. The CDR3 covers 15 residues. The ends lost 6 bases at V and 8 bases at J; junction bases unmatched: 9. Germline V lookup: CDR1 MDHEN, CDR2 SYDVKM.

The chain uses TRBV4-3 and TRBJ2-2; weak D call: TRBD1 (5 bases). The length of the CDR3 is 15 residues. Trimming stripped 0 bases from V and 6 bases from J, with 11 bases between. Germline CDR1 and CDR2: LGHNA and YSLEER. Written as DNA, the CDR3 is TGCGCCAGCAGCCAAGATGTTAGGGGTTCCGGGGAGCTGTTTTTT. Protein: CASSQDVRGSGELFF.

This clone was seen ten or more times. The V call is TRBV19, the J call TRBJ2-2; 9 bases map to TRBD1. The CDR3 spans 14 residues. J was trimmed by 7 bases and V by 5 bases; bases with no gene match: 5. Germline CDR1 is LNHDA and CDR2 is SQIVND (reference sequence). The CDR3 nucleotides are TGTGCCAGTAGTGGGGACAGGGAAGGCGGGGAGCTGTTTTTT. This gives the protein CASSGDREGGELFF.

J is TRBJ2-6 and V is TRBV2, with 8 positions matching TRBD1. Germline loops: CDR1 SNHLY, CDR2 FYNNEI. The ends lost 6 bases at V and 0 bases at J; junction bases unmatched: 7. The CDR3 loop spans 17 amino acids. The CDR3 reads CASRRDRLTSGANVLTF. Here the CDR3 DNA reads TGTGCCAGCAGGAGGGACAGGCTCACCTCTGGGGCCAACGTCCTGACTTTC.

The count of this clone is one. CDR3 DNA sequence: TGTGCCAGCAGCCAAAGGGGCGGGGGGCGCACCGGGGAGCTGTTTTTT. It codes for CASSQRGGGRTGELFF. The gene calls are TRBV3-1 (or the pseudogene TRBV3-2) and TRBJ2-2; 8 bases align to TRBD2. CDR3 length equals 16 residues. The V gene's germline CDR1 is LGHDT and CDR2 YNNKEL (reference sequence). The V segment lost 2 bases and the J segment 4 bases; nucleotides outside the gene matches: 6.

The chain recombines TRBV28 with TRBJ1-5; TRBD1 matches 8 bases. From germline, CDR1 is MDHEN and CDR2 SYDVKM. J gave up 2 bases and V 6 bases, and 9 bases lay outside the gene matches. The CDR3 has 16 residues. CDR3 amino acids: CASSFSGQGGNQPQHF. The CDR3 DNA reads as TGTGCCAGCAGCTTCAGCGGACAGGGAGGCAATCAGCCCCAGCATTTT.

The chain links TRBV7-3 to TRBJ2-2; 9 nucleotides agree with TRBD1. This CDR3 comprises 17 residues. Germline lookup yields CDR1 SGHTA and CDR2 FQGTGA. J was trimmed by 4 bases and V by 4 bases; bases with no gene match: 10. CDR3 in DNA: TGTGCCAGCAGCTCGGGACAGGGAGGAGGGAGCACCGGGGAGCTGTTTTTT. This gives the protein CASSSGQGGGSTGELFF.

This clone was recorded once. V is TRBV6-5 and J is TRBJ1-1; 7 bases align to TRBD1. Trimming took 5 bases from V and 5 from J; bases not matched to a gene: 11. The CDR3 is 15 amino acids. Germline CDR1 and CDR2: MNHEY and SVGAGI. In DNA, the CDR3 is TGTGCCAGCAGTCCCTGGACAGGCTCGGGTACTGAAGCTTTCTTT. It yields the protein CASSPWTGSGTEAFF.

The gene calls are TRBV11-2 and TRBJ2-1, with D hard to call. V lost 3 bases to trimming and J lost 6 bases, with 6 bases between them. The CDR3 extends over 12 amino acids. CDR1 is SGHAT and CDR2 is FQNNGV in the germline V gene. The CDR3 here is CASSLSGNEQFF. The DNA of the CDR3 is TGTGCCAGCAGCTTGAGTGGCAATGAGCAGTTCTTC.

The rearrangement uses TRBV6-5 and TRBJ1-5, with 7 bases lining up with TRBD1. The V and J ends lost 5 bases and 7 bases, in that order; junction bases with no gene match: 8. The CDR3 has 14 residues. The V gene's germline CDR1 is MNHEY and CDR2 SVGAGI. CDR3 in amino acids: CASSTRGQTQPQHF. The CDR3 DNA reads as TGTGCCAGCAGTACGAGGGGACAGACCCAGCCCCAGCATTTT.

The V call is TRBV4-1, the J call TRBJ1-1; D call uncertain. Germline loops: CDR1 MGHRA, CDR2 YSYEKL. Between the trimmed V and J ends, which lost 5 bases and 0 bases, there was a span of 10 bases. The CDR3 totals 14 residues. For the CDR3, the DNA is TGCGCCAGCAGCGGTCAGTCCATGAACACTGAAGCTTTCTTT. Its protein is CASSGQSMNTEAFF.

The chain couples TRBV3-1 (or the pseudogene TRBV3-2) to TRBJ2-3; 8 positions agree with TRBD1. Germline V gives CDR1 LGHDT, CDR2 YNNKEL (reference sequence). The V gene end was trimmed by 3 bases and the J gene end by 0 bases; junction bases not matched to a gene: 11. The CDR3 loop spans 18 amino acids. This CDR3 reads CASSQRGQATSSTDTQYF. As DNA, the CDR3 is TGTGCCAGCAGCCAGAGGGGACAGGCGACGTCTAGCACAGATACGCAGTATTTT.

In DNA form, the CDR3 reads TGTGCCAGCTCACCATCTACAGCGGGGGCCTACAATGAGCAGTTCTTC. It is translated as CASSPSTAGAYNEQFF. This sequence joins TRBV18 and TRBJ2-1; 8 nucleotides line up with TRBD2. Germline V lookup: CDR1 KGHSH, CDR2 LQKENI. Trimming at V came to 2 bases and at J to 2 bases, leaving 5 bases not matched to a gene. The CDR3 extends over 16 amino acids.

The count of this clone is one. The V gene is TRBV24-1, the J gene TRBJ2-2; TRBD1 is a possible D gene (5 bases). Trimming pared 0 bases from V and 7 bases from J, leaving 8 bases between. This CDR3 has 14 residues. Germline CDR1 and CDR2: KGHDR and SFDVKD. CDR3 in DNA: TGTGCCACCAGTGATTTGCTTCAGGGCGGGGAGCTGTTTTTT. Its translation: CATSDLLQGGELFF.

The CDR3 protein is CASRPGGNTGELFF. The CDR3 coding sequence is TGTGCCAGCAGACCGGGTGGGAACACCGGGGAGCTGTTTTTT. V and J are TRBV7-3 and TRBJ2-2; D is undetermined. Germline-derived CDR1 and CDR2 are SGHTA and FQGTGA. V was pared by 6 bases and J by 1 base, with 9 bases between. This CDR3 comprises 14 residues.

CDR3 residues: CASSLTGTVYGYTF. The CDR3, as DNA: TGTGCCAGCAGTTTAACCGGGACAGTATACGGCTACACCTTC. V is TRBV6-5 and J is TRBJ1-2; 7 bases agree with TRBD1. V gave up 4 bases and J gave up 8 bases; unmatched junction bases: 10. Per germline, CDR1 MNHEY and CDR2 SVGAGI. The CDR3 sequence is 14 residues long.

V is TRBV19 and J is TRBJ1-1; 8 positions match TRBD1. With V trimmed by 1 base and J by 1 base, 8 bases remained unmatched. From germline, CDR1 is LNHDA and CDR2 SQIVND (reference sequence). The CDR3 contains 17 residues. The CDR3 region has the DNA TGTGCCAGTAGTATAGTCGACAGGGGAACGGCGAACACTGAAGCTTTCTTT. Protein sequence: CASSIVDRGTANTEAFF.

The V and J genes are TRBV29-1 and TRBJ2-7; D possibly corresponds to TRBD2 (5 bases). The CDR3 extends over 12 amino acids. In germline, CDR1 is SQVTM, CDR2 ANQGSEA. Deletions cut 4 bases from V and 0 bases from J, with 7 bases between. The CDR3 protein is CSVVGSSYEQYF. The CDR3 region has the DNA TGCAGCGTTGTTGGGAGCTCCTACGAGCAGTACTTC.

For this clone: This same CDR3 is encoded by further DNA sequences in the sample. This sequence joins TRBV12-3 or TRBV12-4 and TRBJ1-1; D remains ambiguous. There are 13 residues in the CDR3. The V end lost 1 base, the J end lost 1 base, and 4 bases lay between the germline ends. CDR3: CASSLGQNTEAFF. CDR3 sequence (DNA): TGTGCCAGCAGTTTAGGACAGAACACTGAAGCTTTCTTT.